This T cell receptor (beta chain) was documented in a study of shared clonotypes between healthy human individuals. CD8 cells regarded as naive lacked CD45RO, were positively chosen for CCR7, and omitted terminally differentiated effector memory CD45RA+ cells. Healthy HIV-negative adults with no recent acute infections or vaccinations were recruited as donors. To note about this clone: Its antigen remains unknown.

Whole-study results and caveats: As a rule, naive subsets had a larger estimated richness than memory subsets.

Replicate PCRs run on sorted subsets employed approximately 180 ng DNA, about 27,000 T cell genomes. Data came from immunoSEQ multiplex PCR; TCRdb stores just in-frame clones and leaves some out. The table records under 1 million clones, 90% to 98% of them present only once. Germline V lookup: CDR1 SGHTA, CDR2 FQGTGA. Trimming left V 0 bases short and J 4 bases short, with 6 bases between. This CDR3 is built from 13 residues. The receptor was derived from a man aged 30 to 39 in good health. The rearrangement joins TRBV7-3 to TRBJ2-5; D unclear. The sequenced material came from naive CD8+ T cells sorted from blood. CDR3 DNA: TGTGCCAGCAGCTTAACCGCCCGAGAGACCCAGTACTTC. Its translation: CASSLTARETQYF.